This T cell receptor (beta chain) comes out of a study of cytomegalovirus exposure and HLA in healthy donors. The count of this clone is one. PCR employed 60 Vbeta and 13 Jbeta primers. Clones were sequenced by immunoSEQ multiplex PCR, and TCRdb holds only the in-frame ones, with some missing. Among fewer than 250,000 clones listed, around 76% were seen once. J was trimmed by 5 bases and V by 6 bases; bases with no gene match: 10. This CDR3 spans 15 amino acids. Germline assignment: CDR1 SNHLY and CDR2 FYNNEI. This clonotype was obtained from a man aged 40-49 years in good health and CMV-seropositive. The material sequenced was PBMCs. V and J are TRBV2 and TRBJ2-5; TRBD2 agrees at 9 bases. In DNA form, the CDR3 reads TGTGCCAGCAGCTTAGCGGGAGCAGTAGGGGAGACCCAGTACTTC. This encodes CASSLAGAVGETQYF.